This T cell receptor beta chain is from a study of OX40 agonist ivuxolimab in advanced cancers. The CDR3 contains 15 residues. CDR1 is SGHTA and CDR2 is FQGTGA in the germline V gene. J gave up 6 bases and V 1 base, and 6 bases lay outside the gene matches. Measured with immunoSEQ multiplex PCR; TCRdb has only the in-frame clones, and not every one. Among about 130,000 clones listed, about 92% were seen once. The chain employs TRBV7-3 and TRBJ2-3, with TRBD1 matching 8 bases. This clonotype was sampled from an adult with an advanced solid tumor such as melanoma, head and neck, liver or kidney cancer. Specimen: CD4+ or CD8+ T cells sorted from blood, collected in a trial of the OX40 agonist ivuxolimab. This chain's CDR3 is CASSLIRTGLDTQYF. In nucleotides, the CDR3 is TGTGCCAGCAGCTTAATACGGACAGGGCTCGATACGCAGTATTTT.